This TCR beta chain was recorded in a study of Ad26.COV2.S vaccination and SARS-CoV-2 variants. The treatment: around 19 received Ad26.COV2.S at low or high dose, single or two shots; 5 received placebo; per-sample allocation not given. Collection of the samples took place on day 63 after the first injection of vaccine or placebo. V lost 7 bases and J lost 1, with 13 bases in between. CDR1 is MDHEN, CDR2 SYDVKM, per germline. CDR3 length: 15 residues. General study points: Participants given vaccine showed non-spike TCR breadth similar to that of placebo recipients.

Repertoires were generated with immunoSEQ multiplex PCR, while TCRdb's copy carries only in-frame clones and drops some. The sample lists roughly 400,000 clones, around 89% occurring once. Note on this clone: Its antigen is not known.

The genes are TRBV28 and TRBJ2-2; D is perhaps TRBD2 (5 bases). Sequencing used peripheral blood, obtained in a trial of Ad26.COV2.S vaccine versus placebo. This clonotype was sampled from a person aged 18-65 years who received the Ad26.COV2.S COVID-19 vaccine or a placebo. DNA for the CDR3: TGTGCCAGCACCCGACTAACCTTGAACACCGGGGAGCTGTTTTTT. Translating it yields CASTRLTLNTGELFF.